Listed here is a single TCR beta chain. What it binds is unknown. Trimming cost V 0 bases and J 6 bases; bases outside gene matches: 9. The CDR3 sequence is 16 residues long. The germline V gene has CDR1 SGHRS and CDR2 YFSETQ. The data stem from a study of OX40 agonist ivuxolimab in advanced cancers. Study summary: An anti-OX40 (CD134) antibody with agonistic activity, ivuxolimab, was administered to patients. Study-wide results and limits: People who partly responded at 0.1-3.0 mg/kg had some of the least clonal expansion seen.

The method was immunoSEQ multiplex PCR; TCRdb's version includes in-frame clones alone and lacks a portion of them. The table includes tens of thousands of clones, approximately 89% detected once. The sample in question was CD4+ or CD8+ T cells sorted from blood, obtained in a trial of the OX40 agonist ivuxolimab. The J gene is TRBJ2-1, the V gene TRBV5-1; 7 nucleotides line up with TRBD1. The TCR sequence derives from an adult with an advanced solid tumor such as melanoma, head and neck, liver or kidney cancer. This chain's CDR3 is CASSLVPGQRANEQFF. As DNA, the CDR3 is TGCGCCAGCAGCTTGGTTCCGGGACAGAGGGCCAATGAGCAGTTCTTC. Together with reference TRBV5-1 and TRBJ2-1, the CDR3 gives the full variable domain: KAGVTQTPRYLIKTRGQQVTLSCSPISGHRSVSWYQQTPGQGLQFLFEYFSETQRNKGNFPGRFSGRQFSNSRSEMNVSTLELGDSALYLCASSLVPGQRANEQFFGPGTRLTVL.